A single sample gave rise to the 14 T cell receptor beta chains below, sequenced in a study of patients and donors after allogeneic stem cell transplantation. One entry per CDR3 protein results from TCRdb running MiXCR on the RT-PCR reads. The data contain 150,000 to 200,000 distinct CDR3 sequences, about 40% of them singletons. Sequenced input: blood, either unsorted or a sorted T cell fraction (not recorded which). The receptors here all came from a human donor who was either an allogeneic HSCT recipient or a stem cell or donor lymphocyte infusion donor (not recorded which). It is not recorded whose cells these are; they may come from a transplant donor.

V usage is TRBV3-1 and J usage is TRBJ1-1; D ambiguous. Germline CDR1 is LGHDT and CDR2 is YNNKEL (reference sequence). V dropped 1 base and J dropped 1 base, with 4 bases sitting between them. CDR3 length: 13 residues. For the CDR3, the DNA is TGTGCCAGCAGCCAAGTCAGGAACACTGAAGCTTTCTTT. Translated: CASSQVRNTEAFF.

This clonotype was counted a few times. The CDR3 region is CASSGPDAPNEQFF. CDR3 DNA: TGTGCCAGCAGTGGGCCCGACGCCCCCAATGAGCAGTTCTTC. The chain links TRBV13 to TRBJ2-1; D uncertain. The V gene lost 6 bases and the J gene lost 6 bases, with 15 bases spanning the gap. CDR3 length: 14 amino acids. Germline CDR1 reads PRHDT; CDR2 reads FYEKMQ (reference sequence).

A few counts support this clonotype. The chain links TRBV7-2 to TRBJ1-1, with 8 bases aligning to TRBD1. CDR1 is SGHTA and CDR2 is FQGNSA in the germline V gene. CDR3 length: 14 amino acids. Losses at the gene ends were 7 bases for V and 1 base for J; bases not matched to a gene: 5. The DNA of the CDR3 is TGTGCCAGCAAATCCGGACAGGGGAACACTGAAGCTTTCTTT. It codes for CASKSGQGNTEAFF. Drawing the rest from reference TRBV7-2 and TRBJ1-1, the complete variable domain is GAGVSQSPSNKVTEKGKDVELRCDPISGHTALYWYRQSLGQGLEFLIYFQGNSAPDKSGLPSDRFSAERTGGSVSTLTIQRTQQEDSAVYLCASKSGQGNTEAFFGQGTRLTVV.

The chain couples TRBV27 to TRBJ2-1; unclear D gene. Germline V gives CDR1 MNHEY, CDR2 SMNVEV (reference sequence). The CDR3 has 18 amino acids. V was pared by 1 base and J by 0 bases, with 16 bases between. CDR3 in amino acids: CASSLFESLGHSYNEQFF. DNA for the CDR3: TGTGCCAGCAGTTTATTCGAGTCTCTCGGCCACTCCTACAATGAGCAGTTCTTC.

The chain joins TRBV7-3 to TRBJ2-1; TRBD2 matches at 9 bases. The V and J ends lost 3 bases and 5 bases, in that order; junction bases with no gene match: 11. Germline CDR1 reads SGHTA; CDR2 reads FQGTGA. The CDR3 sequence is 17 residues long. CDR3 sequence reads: CASSFLPGTSFDNEQFF. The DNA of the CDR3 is TGTGCCAGCAGCTTTCTCCCCGGGACTAGCTTCGACAATGAGCAGTTCTTC.

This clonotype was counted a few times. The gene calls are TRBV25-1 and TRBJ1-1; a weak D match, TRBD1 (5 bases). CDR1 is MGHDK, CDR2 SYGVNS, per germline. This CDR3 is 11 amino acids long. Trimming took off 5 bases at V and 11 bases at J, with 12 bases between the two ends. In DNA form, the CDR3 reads TGTGCCAGCAGTATCTGGGGGGAGGCTTTCTTT. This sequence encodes CASSIWGEAFF.

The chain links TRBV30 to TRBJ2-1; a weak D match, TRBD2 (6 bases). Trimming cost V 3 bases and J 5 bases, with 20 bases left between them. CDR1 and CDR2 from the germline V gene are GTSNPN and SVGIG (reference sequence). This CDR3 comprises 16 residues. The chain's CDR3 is CAWRILRDLPHNEQFF. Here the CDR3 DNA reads TGTGCCTGGAGGATACTCCGGGACTTACCACACAATGAGCAGTTCTTC. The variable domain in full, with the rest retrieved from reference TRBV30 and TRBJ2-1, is SQTIHQWPATLVQPVGSPLSLECTVEGTSNPNLYWYRQAAGRGLQLLFYSVGIGQISSEVPQNLSASRPQDRQFILSSKKLLLSDSGFYLCAWRILRDLPHNEQFFGPGTRLTVL.

This CDR3 reads CASSQIIRRADNEQFF. The DNA for the CDR3 is TGTGCCAGCAGCCAAATAATTAGACGGGCTGACAATGAGCAGTTCTTC. The rearrangement joins TRBV3-1 to TRBJ2-1; D uncertain. V gave up 2 bases and J gave up 5 bases, with 16 bases separating them. This CDR3 comprises 16 residues. Germline assignment: CDR1 LGHDT and CDR2 YNNKEL (reference sequence).

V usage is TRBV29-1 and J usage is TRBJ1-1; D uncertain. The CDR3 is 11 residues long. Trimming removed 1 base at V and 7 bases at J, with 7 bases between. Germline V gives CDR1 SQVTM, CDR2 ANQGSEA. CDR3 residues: CSVEGSGEAFF. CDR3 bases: TGCAGCGTTGAAGGGTCAGGTGAAGCTTTCTTT. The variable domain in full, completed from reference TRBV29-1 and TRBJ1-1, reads SAVISQKPSRDICQRGTSLTIQCQVDSQVTMMFWYRQQPGQSLTLIATANQGSEATYESGFVIDKFPISRPNLTFSTLTVSNMSPEDSSIYLCSVEGSGEAFFGQGTRLTVV.

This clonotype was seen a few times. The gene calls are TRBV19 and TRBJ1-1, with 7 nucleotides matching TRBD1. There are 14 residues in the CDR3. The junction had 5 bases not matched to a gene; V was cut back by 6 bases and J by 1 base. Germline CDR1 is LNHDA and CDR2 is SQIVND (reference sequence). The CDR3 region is CASSPNRGNTEAFF. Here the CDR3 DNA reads TGTGCCAGTAGCCCAAACAGGGGGAACACTGAAGCTTTCTTT.

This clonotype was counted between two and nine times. CDR3 in amino acids: CASSFWGGQPQHF. CDR3 nucleotide sequence: TGTGCCAGCAGTTTTTGGGGTGGGCAGCCCCAGCATTTT. This chain links TRBV12-3 or TRBV12-4 with TRBJ1-5; D is unresolved. This CDR3 is 13 amino acids long. Trimming took off 3 bases at V and 7 bases at J, with 10 bases between the two ends.

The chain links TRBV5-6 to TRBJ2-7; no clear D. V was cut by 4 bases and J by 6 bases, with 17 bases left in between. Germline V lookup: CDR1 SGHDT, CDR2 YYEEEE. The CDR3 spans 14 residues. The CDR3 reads CASSQLDSPSEQYF. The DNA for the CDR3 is TGTGCCAGCAGCCAACTCGATTCCCCCTCCGAGCAGTACTTC. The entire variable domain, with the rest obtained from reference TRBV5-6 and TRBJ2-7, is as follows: DAGVTQSPTHLIKTRGQQVTLRCSPKSGHDTVSWYQQALGQGPQFIFQYYEEEERQRGNFPDRFSGHQFPNYSSELNVNALLLGDSALYLCASSQLDSPSEQYFGPGTRLTVT.

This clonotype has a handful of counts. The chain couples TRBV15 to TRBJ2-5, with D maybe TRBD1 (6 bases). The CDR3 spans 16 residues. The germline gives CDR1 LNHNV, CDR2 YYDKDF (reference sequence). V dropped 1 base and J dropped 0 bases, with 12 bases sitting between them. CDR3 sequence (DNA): TGTGCCACCAGCAGAGTTGGCAAGGGGGACCAAGAGACCCAGTACTTC. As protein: CATSRVGKGDQETQYF.

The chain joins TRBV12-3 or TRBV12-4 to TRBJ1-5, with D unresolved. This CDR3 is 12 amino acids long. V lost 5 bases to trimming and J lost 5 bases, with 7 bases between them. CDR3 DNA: TGTGCCAGCAGTCTTGATGATCAGCCCCAGCATTTT. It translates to CASSLDDQPQHF.